This T cell receptor beta chain emerged from a study of cytomegalovirus exposure and HLA in healthy donors. Looking at the study overall: Most genotyped donors, 75% to 85% of about 400, had Caucasian-associated genetic ancestry.

Findings and limits, study-wide: According to the study, around 180 TCR beta chains were cytomegalovirus-associated. In a later analysis, HLA-associated beta chains showed higher expansion and lower generation probabilities than comparable chains.

This PCR relied on a set of 60 Vbeta primers and 13 Jbeta primers. The protocol was immunoSEQ multiplex PCR, while the TCRdb copy is restricted to in-frame clones and leaves out a portion. The sample has about 190,000 clones; roughly 75% are singletons. Germline-derived CDR1 and CDR2 are MDHEN and SYDVKM. This CDR3 has 11 amino acids. In the case of this clone: Its antigen is unidentified. One end of the junction fails to match germline, which may point to a read error.

This sequence was found in a man under 40 in good health and CMV-seropositive. This rearrangement joins TRBV28 to TRBJ2-1, with a tentative D call TRBD2 (6 bases). Sequencing was carried out using PBMCs. This CDR3 reads CASSLWDWQFF. For the CDR3, the DNA is TGTGCCAGCAGTCTATGGGACTGGCAGTTCTTC.